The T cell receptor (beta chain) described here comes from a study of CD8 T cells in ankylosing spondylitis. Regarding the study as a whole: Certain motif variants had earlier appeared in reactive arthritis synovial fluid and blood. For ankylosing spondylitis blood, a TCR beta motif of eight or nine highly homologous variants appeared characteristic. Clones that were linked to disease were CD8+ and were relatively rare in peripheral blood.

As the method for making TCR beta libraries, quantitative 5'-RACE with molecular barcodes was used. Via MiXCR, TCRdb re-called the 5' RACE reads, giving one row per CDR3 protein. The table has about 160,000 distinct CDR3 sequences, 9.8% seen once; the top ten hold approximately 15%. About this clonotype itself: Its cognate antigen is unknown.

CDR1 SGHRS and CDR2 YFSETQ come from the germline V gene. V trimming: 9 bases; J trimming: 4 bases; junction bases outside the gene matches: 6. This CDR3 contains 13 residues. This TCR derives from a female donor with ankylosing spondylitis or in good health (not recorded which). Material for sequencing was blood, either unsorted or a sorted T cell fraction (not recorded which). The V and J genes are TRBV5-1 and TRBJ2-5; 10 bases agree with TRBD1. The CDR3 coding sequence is TGCGCCACCAGGGGGACAGGGGTAGAGACCCAGTACTTC. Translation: CATRGTGVETQYF.